A selection of T cell receptor beta chains follows, all from one sample in a study of blood T cell repertoires in COVID-19. The method was immunoSEQ multiplex PCR; TCRdb's version includes in-frame clones alone and lacks a portion of them. This sample yields roughly 300,000 clones, of which 87% are seen a single time; approximately 1.4% belongs to the top ten. Sequences were obtained from peripheral blood. The receptors originated from a woman aged 35 to 49 who had recovered from COVID-19. Both conserved end residues are part of each CDR3. D genes are given only for firm matches. Rows may omit the clone size; those that give it use once, few, many or a size class.

j_gene: TRBJ2-1
v_gene: TRBV7-3
len: 14
abundance: once
d_gene: NA
CDR3aa: CASSLSGGAYEQFF
CDR3nt: TGTGCCAGCAGCTTAAGTGGGGGGGCCTATGAGCAGTTCTTC

j_gene: TRBJ2-5
v_gene: TRBV18
len: 17
abundance: NA
d_gene: TRBD1
CDR3aa: CASSPPRGQGVGETQYF
CDR3nt: TGTGCCAGCTCACCACCAAGGGGACAGGGGGTAGGAGAGACCCAGTACTTC

j_gene: TRBJ2-3
v_gene: TRBV6-5
len: 15
abundance: NA
d_gene: NA
CDR3aa: CASSHEDPNLDTQYF
CDR3nt: TGTGCCAGCAGTCACGAGGATCCCAACTTGGATACGCAGTATTTT

j_gene: TRBJ2-3
v_gene: TRBV3-1/TRBV3-2
len: 13
abundance: NA
d_gene: NA
CDR3aa: CATQDERTDTQYF
CDR3nt: TGTGCCACACAGGATGAGCGCACAGATACGCAGTATTTT

j_gene: TRBJ1-1
v_gene: TRBV13
len: 15
abundance: once
d_gene: TRBD1
CDR3aa: CASSFLDRDWTEAFF
CDR3nt: TGTGCCAGCAGCTTCCTCGACAGGGATTGGACTGAAGCTTTCTTT

j_gene: TRBJ1-1
v_gene: TRBV5-1
len: 14
abundance: NA
d_gene: NA
CDR3aa: CASSLRSLNTEAFF
CDR3nt: TGCGCCAGCAGCTTGCGCAGTCTGAACACTGAAGCTTTCTTT

j_gene: TRBJ2-1
v_gene: TRBV29-1
len: 17
abundance: NA
d_gene: NA
CDR3aa: CSVRTLGQQPSYNEQFF
CDR3nt: TGCAGCGTCCGGACTCTCGGACAGCAGCCTTCCTACAATGAGCAGTTCTTC

j_gene: TRBJ1-5
v_gene: TRBV2
len: 19
abundance: NA
d_gene: TRBD1
CDR3aa: CASSDPRDRGEELNQPQHF
CDR3nt: TGTGCCAGCAGTGATCCCCGGGACAGGGGTGAAGAATTGAATCAGCCCCAGCATTTT

j_gene: TRBJ1-2
v_gene: TRBV9
len: 14
abundance: NA
d_gene: TRBD1
CDR3aa: CASSVLGGGYGYTF
CDR3nt: TGTGCCAGCAGCGTATTAGGGGGCGGGTATGGCTACACCTTC

j_gene: TRBJ2-3
v_gene: TRBV7-3
len: 14
abundance: NA
d_gene: TRBD2
CDR3aa: CASSISGGADTQYF
CDR3nt: TGTGCCAGCAGCATCAGCGGGGGGGCAGATACGCAGTATTTT

j_gene: TRBJ2-7
v_gene: TRBV6-6
len: 13
abundance: NA
d_gene: TRBD1
CDR3aa: CASRGQESYEQYF
CDR3nt: TGTGCCAGCAGGGGACAGGAATCCTACGAGCAGTACTTC

j_gene: TRBJ1-1
v_gene: TRBV2
len: 11
abundance: NA
d_gene: TRBD1
CDR3aa: CASRVRQGAFF
CDR3nt: TGTGCCAGCAGGGTCAGACAGGGGGCTTTCTTT

j_gene: TRBJ1-5
v_gene: TRBV6-2/TRBV6-3
len: 15
abundance: once
d_gene: NA
CDR3aa: CASSYRGSRNQPQHF
CDR3nt: TGTGCCAGCAGTTACCGGGGATCAAGGAATCAGCCCCAGCATTTT

j_gene: TRBJ1-1
v_gene: TRBV2
len: 13
abundance: NA
d_gene: NA
CDR3aa: CANYKAGGTEAFF
CDR3nt: TGTGCCAACTATAAGGCAGGAGGGACTGAAGCTTTCTTT

j_gene: TRBJ2-5
v_gene: TRBV6-5
len: 16
abundance: NA
d_gene: NA
CDR3aa: CASSYRIVDGGETQYF
CDR3nt: TGTGCCAGCAGTTACCGGATAGTTGATGGGGGGGAGACCCAGTACTTC

j_gene: TRBJ1-3
v_gene: TRBV30
len: 15
abundance: once
d_gene: TRBD1
CDR3aa: CAWSVQQGWGNTIYF
CDR3nt: TGTGCCTGGAGTGTACAACAGGGGTGGGGAAACACCATATATTTT

j_gene: TRBJ1-2
v_gene: TRBV3-1/TRBV3-2
len: 16
abundance: NA
d_gene: NA
CDR3aa: CASSQEAGESIYGYTF
CDR3nt: TGTGCCAGCAGCCAAGAGGCAGGGGAGAGTATTTATGGCTACACCTTC

j_gene: TRBJ2-2
v_gene: TRBV29-1
len: 14
abundance: NA
d_gene: TRBD1
CDR3aa: CSAGTGGETGELFF
CDR3nt: TGCAGCGCCGGGACAGGGGGCGAGACCGGGGAGCTGTTTTTT

j_gene: TRBJ2-2
v_gene: TRBV7-2
len: 17
abundance: once
d_gene: TRBD2
CDR3aa: CASSLSGGFRYAGELFF
CDR3nt: TGTGCCAGCAGCTTATCGGGGGGGTTTCGGTATGCCGGGGAGCTGTTTTTT

j_gene: TRBJ1-1
v_gene: TRBV15
len: 15
abundance: NA
d_gene: NA
CDR3aa: CATSRDPGQYTEAFF
CDR3nt: TGTGCCACCAGCAGAGACCCAGGGCAGTACACTGAAGCTTTCTTT

j_gene: TRBJ1-1
v_gene: TRBV29-1
len: 11
abundance: NA
d_gene: NA
CDR3aa: CSATENTEAFF
CDR3nt: TGCAGTGCTACAGAGAACACTGAAGCTTTCTTT

j_gene: TRBJ1-5
v_gene: TRBV19
len: 16
abundance: NA
d_gene: TRBD1
CDR3aa: CASSKAGQGWNQPQHF
CDR3nt: TGTGCCAGTAGTAAGGCCGGACAGGGTTGGAATCAGCCCCAGCATTTT

j_gene: TRBJ1-6
v_gene: TRBV6-5
len: 15
abundance: NA
d_gene: TRBD1
CDR3aa: CASSYSMDRDSPLHF
CDR3nt: TGTGCCAGCAGTTACTCGATGGACAGGGATTCACCCCTCCACTTT

j_gene: TRBJ2-1
v_gene: TRBV9
len: 13
abundance: NA
d_gene: NA
CDR3aa: CASSVRQGNEQFF
CDR3nt: TGTGCCAGCAGCGTCCGTCAGGGTAACGAGCAGTTCTTC

j_gene: TRBJ1-1
v_gene: TRBV28
len: 15
abundance: NA
d_gene: TRBD1
CDR3aa: CASSFRSNRGMRAFF
CDR3nt: TGTGCCAGCAGTTTCAGGTCCAACAGGGGCATGAGAGCTTTCTTT

j_gene: TRBJ1-2
v_gene: TRBV6-1
len: 13
abundance: NA
d_gene: NA
CDR3aa: CASSDSREGGYTF
CDR3nt: TGTGCCAGCAGTGATTCCAGGGAGGGTGGCTACACCTTC

j_gene: TRBJ2-7
v_gene: TRBV12-3/TRBV12-4
len: 13
abundance: NA
d_gene: NA
CDR3aa: CASSQTGLYEQYF
CDR3nt: TGTGCCAGCAGTCAAACAGGGTTGTACGAGCAGTACTTC

j_gene: TRBJ1-1
v_gene: TRBV5-6
len: 16
abundance: few
d_gene: TRBD1
CDR3aa: CASSPPPGQGNTEAFF
CDR3nt: TGTGCCAGCAGCCCACCCCCCGGACAGGGGAACACTGAAGCTTTCTTT

j_gene: TRBJ2-7
v_gene: TRBV6-5
len: 15
abundance: NA
d_gene: NA
CDR3aa: CASTHLGAGEDEQYF
CDR3nt: TGTGCCAGCACACACTTGGGGGCAGGGGAAGACGAGCAGTACTTC

j_gene: TRBJ2-2
v_gene: TRBV5-6
len: 12
abundance: once
d_gene: NA
CDR3aa: CASSLRVRELFF
CDR3nt: TGTGCCAGCAGCCTCCGGGTCAGGGAGCTGTTTTTT

j_gene: TRBJ1-5
v_gene: TRBV15
len: 18
abundance: NA
d_gene: TRBD1
CDR3aa: CATSRDHGIQGSNQPQHF
CDR3nt: TGTGCCACCAGCAGAGATCACGGGATACAGGGGAGCAATCAGCCCCAGCATTTT

j_gene: TRBJ2-1
v_gene: TRBV7-2
len: 13
abundance: NA
d_gene: NA
CDR3aa: CASKGGWSNEQFF
CDR3nt: TGTGCCAGCAAGGGAGGATGGAGCAATGAGCAGTTCTTC

j_gene: TRBJ2-1
v_gene: TRBV6-1
len: 15
abundance: NA
d_gene: NA
CDR3aa: CASSEARVVYNEQFF
CDR3nt: TGTGCCAGCAGTGAAGCGCGGGTGGTCTACAATGAGCAGTTCTTC

j_gene: TRBJ1-2
v_gene: TRBV13
len: 16
abundance: NA
d_gene: TRBD1
CDR3aa: CASSFVDRASNYGYTF
CDR3nt: TGTGCCAGCAGCTTCGTCGACAGGGCTTCCAACTATGGCTACACCTTC

j_gene: TRBJ2-7
v_gene: TRBV30
len: 17
abundance: NA
d_gene: NA
CDR3aa: CAWSVFPGQFNTKEQYF
CDR3nt: TGTGCCTGGAGTGTATTTCCGGGTCAGTTCAATACGAAGGAGCAGTACTTC

j_gene: TRBJ1-1
v_gene: TRBV7-9
len: 12
abundance: NA
d_gene: NA
CDR3aa: CASSGEGTEAFF
CDR3nt: TGTGCCAGCAGCGGGGAGGGCACTGAAGCTTTCTTT

j_gene: TRBJ2-3
v_gene: TRBV20-1
len: 14
abundance: NA
d_gene: TRBD2
CDR3aa: CSASVMGGADTQYF
CDR3nt: TGCAGTGCTAGTGTTATGGGGGGGGCAGATACGCAGTATTTT

j_gene: TRBJ1-2
v_gene: TRBV7-2
len: 16
abundance: NA
d_gene: TRBD1
CDR3aa: CASSLAGTESNYGYTF
CDR3nt: TGTGCCAGCAGCTTAGCCGGGACAGAGAGCAACTATGGCTACACCTTC

j_gene: TRBJ2-7
v_gene: TRBV9
len: 17
abundance: NA
d_gene: NA
CDR3aa: CASSVGRGQQSFYEQYF
CDR3nt: TGTGCCAGCAGCGTAGGAAGGGGACAACAATCGTTCTACGAGCAGTACTTC

j_gene: TRBJ1-2
v_gene: TRBV18
len: 15
abundance: NA
d_gene: TRBD1
CDR3aa: CASSPGTGGVGGYTF
CDR3nt: TGTGCCAGCTCACCAGGGACAGGGGGCGTTGGTGGCTACACCTTC

j_gene: TRBJ2-1
v_gene: TRBV6-5
len: 15
abundance: NA
d_gene: TRBD1
CDR3aa: CASSTDQGGYDEQFF
CDR3nt: TGTGCCAGCAGTACCGACCAAGGGGGCTACGATGAGCAGTTCTTC

j_gene: TRBJ2-1
v_gene: TRBV2
len: 15
abundance: NA
d_gene: NA
CDR3aa: CASSPGLSSYNEQFF
CDR3nt: TGTGCCAGCAGCCCCGGGTTAAGCTCCTACAATGAGCAGTTCTTC

j_gene: TRBJ2-1
v_gene: TRBV7-2
len: 15
abundance: NA
d_gene: TRBD2
CDR3aa: CASSFVGGGGNEQFF
CDR3nt: TGTGCCAGCAGCTTCGTCGGCGGGGGAGGGAATGAGCAGTTCTTC

j_gene: TRBJ2-1
v_gene: TRBV29-1
len: 13
abundance: once
d_gene: TRBD2
CDR3aa: CSASGVSYNEQFF
CDR3nt: TGCAGCGCTAGCGGAGTTTCCTACAATGAGCAGTTCTTC